The T cell receptor (beta chain) described here comes from a study of stem cell transplantation in POMP-related autoinflammatory disease. PRAID combined immunodeficiency and autoinflammation. Sequenced by immunoSEQ multiplex PCR; TCRdb stores in-frame clones only, minus some. This sample has tens of thousands of clones, with more than 75% found just once. The CDR3 is made up of 14 amino acids. V lost 5 bases to trimming and J lost 2 bases, with 13 bases between them. Germline CDR1 is LNHDA and CDR2 is SQIVND (reference sequence). The specimen comprised CD4+ T cells from PBMCs, sampled after stem cell transplantation. The receptor comes from a human patient with POMP-related autoinflammation and immune dysregulation (PRAID). Some T cells may have originated in the graft donor. The chain recombines TRBV19 with TRBJ2-7; maybe TRBD2 (6 bases). The CDR3, as DNA: TGTGCCAGTAGTTTCAGGGAGGACCCCTACGAGCAGTACTTC. It codes for CASSFREDPYEQYF.